This T cell receptor beta chain is drawn from a study of T cells in localized non-small cell lung cancer. Study-level points and caveats: For the top 100 tumor clones, a median about 60 also appeared in adjacent lung.

Points on this clone: What it recognizes is unknown.

Only in-frame clones appear in the TCRdb table, and some are missing; sequencing was by immunoSEQ multiplex PCR. This sample has approximately 81,000 clones, with approximately 90% found just once. This TCR was recovered from a woman aged 35 to 69 with stage I squamous cell lung carcinoma. The material sequenced was peripheral blood, taken before any cancer treatment.

The CDR3 nucleotides read TGTGCCAGCACTACGGACCCGAACTATGGCTACACCTTC. This gives the protein CASTTDPNYGYTF. This chain connects TRBV6-5 to TRBJ1-2; D is undetermined. Deletions cut 7 bases from V and 2 bases from J, with 11 bases between. In germline, CDR1 is MNHEY, CDR2 SVGAGI. The CDR3 contains 13 residues.